A single sample is the source of the 28 T cell receptor beta chains below, sequenced in a study of CD4 T cell repertoires in COVID-19. No culture step preceded sequencing of the ex vivo isolated memory T cells. Only in-frame clones appear in the TCRdb table, and some are missing; sequencing was by immunoSEQ multiplex PCR. The data show around 8,200 clones, 80% to 85% seen once. The sample consisted of effector memory CD4+ T cells from blood, taken before the COVID-19 pandemic. Every receptor here comes from a human donor who had COVID-19.

The chain couples TRBV5-1 to TRBJ2-3; unclear D gene. Trimming took 4 bases from V and 2 from J, leaving 17 bases between them. This CDR3 contains 16 residues. The germline V gene encodes CDR1 SGHRS and CDR2 YFSETQ. This chain's CDR3 is CASSPPQSALTDTQYF. In DNA form, the CDR3 reads TGCGCCAGCAGCCCACCCCAATCCGCGCTCACAGATACGCAGTATTTT.

About this clone itself: Possible read error: a much larger clone is one base away. The rearrangement uses TRBV4-2 and TRBJ2-7; no reliable D call. Trimming shortened V by 0 bases and J by 7 bases, and 7 bases separated the two germline ends. This CDR3 has 12 residues. Germline values: CDR1 LGHNA, CDR2 YNFKEQ. The CDR3 loop reads CASSQDLREQYF. CDR3 coding DNA: TGTGCCAGCAGCCAAGATTTGAGGGAGCAGTACTTC.

The chain carries TRBV5-4 and TRBJ2-5; 12 bases are shared with TRBD2. The CDR3 runs to 16 residues. V lost 2 bases and J lost 4; bases outside the gene matches: 6. Germline assignment: CDR1 SGHNT and CDR2 YYREEE (reference sequence). For the CDR3, the DNA is TGTGCCAGCAGCTTCAGGACTAGCGGGGACAGAGAGACCCAGTACTTC. The encoded protein is CASSFRTSGDRETQYF.

The genes are TRBV18 and TRBJ2-7, with 8 bases matching TRBD2. V trimming: 3 bases; J trimming: 7 bases; junction bases outside the gene matches: 5. Germline V gene sequence: CDR1 KGHSH, CDR2 LQKENI. The CDR3 has 13 amino acids. This CDR3 is CASSPQGGREQYF. The CDR3 DNA sequence: TGTGCCAGCTCACCCCAAGGCGGGAGGGAGCAGTACTTC.

This clone occurred once. The chain links TRBV7-2 to TRBJ1-3; 9 bases match TRBD1. V shed 3 bases, J shed 3 bases, and the junction held 0 bases outside the gene matches. Germline V CDR1 and CDR2: SGHTA, FQGNSA. CDR3 size: 14 residues. This CDR3 reads CASSLTGGGNTIYF. The CDR3 bases are TGTGCCAGCAGCTTGACAGGGGGTGGAAACACCATATATTTT. The whole variable domain, remainder taken from reference TRBV7-2 and TRBJ1-3, is GAGVSQSPSNKVTEKGKDVELRCDPISGHTALYWYRQSLGQGLEFLIYFQGNSAPDKSGLPSDRFSAERTGGSVSTLTIQRTQQEDSAVYLCASSLTGGGNTIYFGEGSWLTVV.

The V call is TRBV19, the J call TRBJ2-7, with TRBD1 matching over 7 bases. The ends lost 7 bases at V and 6 bases at J; junction bases unmatched: 21. The germline V gene encodes CDR1 LNHDA and CDR2 SQIVND (reference sequence). The CDR3 is made up of 17 amino acids. The CDR3: CASTHGDRKIMVCEQYF. For the CDR3, the DNA is TGTGCCAGTACTCATGGGGACAGAAAGATAATGGTCTGCGAGCAGTACTTC.

The V call is TRBV10-3, the J call TRBJ1-2; TRBD1 agrees at 8 bases. The CDR3 sequence is 14 residues long. The V and J ends lost 7 bases and 0 bases, in that order; junction bases with no gene match: 4. Germline V CDR1 and CDR2: ENHRY, SYGVKD. CDR3 nucleotide sequence: TGTGCCATCAACGAGGACAGGGCTAACTATGGCTACACCTTC. Encoded protein: CAINEDRANYGYTF.

J is TRBJ2-7 and V is TRBV27, with 11 bases aligning to TRBD2. The CDR3 sequence is 15 residues long. Trimming cost V 4 bases and J 0 bases; bases outside gene matches: 2. From germline, CDR1 is MNHEY and CDR2 SMNVEV (reference sequence). CDR3 sequence reads: CASSSTSGNSYEQYF. The CDR3 DNA reads as TGTGCCAGCAGTTCGACTAGCGGGAACTCCTACGAGCAGTACTTC.

V is TRBV5-1 and J is TRBJ1-2; possible D gene TRBD1, 6 bases. Germline V gives CDR1 SGHRS, CDR2 YFSETQ. Trimming pared 5 bases from V and 3 bases from J, leaving 11 bases between. This CDR3 region has 13 residues. The CDR3 reads CASRNRVDYGYTF. CDR3 bases: TGCGCCAGCAGAAACAGGGTGGACTATGGCTACACCTTC.

The chain links TRBV11-2 to TRBJ2-5; unclear D gene. Near its end, the DNA agrees better with TRBJ2-7, so the J call may be wrong. The CDR3 runs 16 residues. The germline V gene has CDR1 SGHAT and CDR2 FQNNGV. The CDR3 reads CASSFSLAVLRNEQYF. The CDR3 nucleotides read TGTGCCAGCAGCTTTAGCCTGGCGGTATTGAGGAACGAGCAGTACTTC.

The rearrangement links TRBV30 to TRBJ2-1; D remains unclear. The CDR3 extends over 13 amino acids. Deletions cut 0 bases from V and 5 bases from J, with 8 bases between. CDR1 is GTSNPN, CDR2 SVGIG, per germline (reference sequence). Here the CDR3 reads CAWSVRADNEQFF. The CDR3 region has the DNA TGTGCCTGGAGTGTACGAGCCGACAATGAGCAGTTCTTC. The complete variable domain, with remaining parts taken from reference TRBV30 and TRBJ2-1, reads SQTIHQWPATLVQPVGSPLSLECTVEGTSNPNLYWYRQAAGRGLQLLFYSVGIGQISSEVPQNLSASRPQDRQFILSSKKLLLSDSGFYLCAWSVRADNEQFFGPGTRLTVL.

This clone was seen only a few times. J is TRBJ1-1 and V is TRBV13; possible D gene TRBD1, 5 bases. This CDR3 region has 14 residues. Per germline, CDR1 PRHDT and CDR2 FYEKMQ (reference sequence). V gave up 6 bases and J gave up 2 bases, with 13 bases separating them. The CDR3 nucleotides read TGTGCCAGCAGTCGCCTGACAGCTAACACTGAAGCTTTCTTT. The encoded protein is CASSRLTANTEAFF. Full variable domain (rest looked up from reference TRBV13 and TRBJ1-1): AAGVIQSPRHLIKEKRETATLKCYPIPRHDTVYWYQQGPGQDPQFLISFYEKMQSDKGSIPDRFSAQQFSDYHSELNMSSLELGDSALYFCASSRLTANTEAFFGQGTRLTVV.

The V gene is TRBV20-1, the J gene TRBJ2-1, with D maybe TRBD2 (5 bases). Between the trimmed V and J ends, which lost 1 base and 10 bases, there was a span of 8 bases. CDR3 size: 11 residues. In germline, CDR1 is DFQATT, CDR2 SNEGSKA (reference sequence). This CDR3 reads CSARGRAEQFF. DNA of the CDR3: TGCAGTGCTAGAGGGCGGGCCGAGCAGTTCTTC.

The chain employs TRBV2 and TRBJ1-2; 9 nucleotides align to TRBD1. J was trimmed by 8 bases and V by 1 base; bases with no gene match: 14. This CDR3 comprises 17 residues. Germline-derived CDR1 and CDR2 are SNHLY and FYNNEI. CDR3 region: CASSEGTGASGTRGYTF. CDR3 nucleotides: TGTGCCAGCAGTGAAGGGACAGGGGCTTCAGGCACTAGGGGCTACACCTTC. The full variable domain, completed using reference TRBV2 and TRBJ1-2, is EPEVTQTPSHQVTQMGQEVILRCVPISNHLYFYWYRQILGQKVEFLVSFYNNEISEKSEIFDDQFSVERPDGSNFTLKIRSTKLEDSAMYFCASSEGTGASGTRGYTFGSGTRLTVV.

V gene TRBV11-2 combines with J gene TRBJ2-7, with a possible D match to TRBD2 (6 bases). The CDR3 is 17 amino acids. The V gene lost 5 bases and the J gene lost 0 bases, with 20 bases spanning the gap. Germline V gene sequence: CDR1 SGHAT, CDR2 FQNNGV. DNA of the CDR3: TGTGCCAGCAGCCAAATATTATCGGGGGTCAGCTCCTACGAGCAGTACTTC. Its translation is CASSQILSGVSSYEQYF.

The gene calls are TRBV21-1 and TRBJ1-6; no check of the table's D call, TRBD1, against the DNA was made. TRBV21-1 is a pseudogene locus. This CDR3 contains 20 residues. CDR3 nucleotide sequence: TGTGCCAGCAGCCGGGAAGCAGGGGTTTTTTTAAGCTCCTATAATTCACCCCTCCACTTT. It is translated as CASSREAGVFLSSYNSPLHF.

The CDR3 DNA is TGTGCCAGCAGTGAAAGACAGGTTGAAACCCAGTACTTC. Translated: CASSERQVETQYF. The chain has TRBV2 and TRBJ2-5; D is perhaps TRBD1 (6 bases). The CDR3 loop spans 13 amino acids. Germline V lookup: CDR1 SNHLY, CDR2 FYNNEI. The V end lost 2 bases, the J end lost 8 bases, and 12 bases lay between the germline ends.

The V call is TRBV13, the J call TRBJ2-1; 10 bases fit TRBD2. CDR3 length: 15 residues. CDR1 and CDR2 from the germline V gene are PRHDT and FYEKMQ (reference sequence). Unmatched junction bases numbered 7, after V lost 2 bases and J lost 9 bases. DNA of the CDR3: TGTGCCAGCAGCTTAAGCGGGGGGGCTAGGAGTGAGCAGTTCTTC. It encodes CASSLSGGARSEQFF.

CDR3 in amino acids: CASYLGGELNQPQHF. CDR3 in DNA: TGTGCCAGCTACCTTGGGGGGGAACTTAATCAGCCCCAGCATTTT. The V and J genes are TRBV2 and TRBJ1-5, with a possible D match to TRBD1 (5 bases). Trimming removed 8 bases at V and 4 bases at J, with 18 bases between. The germline V gene has CDR1 SNHLY and CDR2 FYNNEI. This CDR3 comprises 15 residues.

The chain couples TRBV28 to TRBJ2-5; 7 positions agree with TRBD2. Looked up from germline, CDR1 is MDHEN and CDR2 is SYDVKM. The junction had 5 bases not matched to a gene; V was cut back by 5 bases and J by 2 bases. The CDR3 contains 14 residues. In DNA form, the CDR3 reads TGTGCCAGCAGTGAGACTAGCTCACAAGAGACCCAGTACTTC. This gives the protein CASSETSSQETQYF.

V is TRBV28 and J is TRBJ1-2; D gene ambiguous. The germline V gene encodes CDR1 MDHEN and CDR2 SYDVKM. The CDR3 extends over 13 amino acids. Trimming shortened V by 4 bases and J by 4 bases, and 10 bases separated the two germline ends. CDR3 sequence reads: CASSSGEGYGYTF. CDR3 coding DNA: TGTGCCAGCAGTTCCGGGGAAGGCTATGGCTACACCTTC.

This clone ranks as medium-sized. One end of the junction fails to match germline, which may point to a read error. This chain links TRBV10-3 with TRBJ2-7; 9 bases are a match to TRBD2. This CDR3 spans 16 amino acids. The germline V gene has CDR1 ENHRY and CDR2 SYGVKD. This CDR3 reads CAISKSLSGGHYEQYF. The DNA of the CDR3 is TGTGCCATCAGTAAGTCACTTAGCGGGGGTCACTACGAGCAGTACTTC.

There are a few counts of this clone. Other DNA sequences within the sample encode an identical CDR3. The chain is built from TRBV6-5 and TRBJ1-6; TRBD1 is a possible D gene (6 bases). Germline values: CDR1 MNHEY, CDR2 SVGAGI. This CDR3 is 15 amino acids long. Between the trimmed V and J ends, which lost 6 bases and 5 bases, there was a span of 14 bases. Here the CDR3 DNA reads TGTGCCAGCAGGGCAGGGGCCTTAGATAATTCACCCCTCCACTTT. Its translation: CASRAGALDNSPLHF.

The CDR3 nucleotides are TGCGCCAGCAGTGGGTCCGGGACAGGGGGCTTGGATGAGCAGTTCTTC. Amino acids: CASSGSGTGGLDEQFF. V and J are TRBV10-1 and TRBJ2-1, with TRBD1 matching over 12 bases. Germline CDR1 reads WNHNN; CDR2 reads SYGVQD (reference sequence). J gave up 8 bases and V 4 bases, and 9 bases lay outside the gene matches. The CDR3 runs to 16 residues.

The chain combines TRBV11-2 with TRBJ2-5; D might be TRBD2 (5 bases). This CDR3 has 15 amino acids. V shed 1 base and J shed 2 bases, with 11 bases lying between them. The germline gives CDR1 SGHAT, CDR2 FQNNGV. CDR3 in amino acids: CASSLGSPGQETQYF. CDR3 bases: TGTGCCAGCAGCTTAGGTTCTCCGGGGCAAGAGACCCAGTACTTC.

This sequence joins TRBV13 and TRBJ1-1; 9 bases line up with TRBD1. The CDR3 has 16 amino acids. Germline values: CDR1 PRHDT, CDR2 FYEKMQ (reference sequence). V was pared by 5 bases and J by 1 base, with 8 bases of the junction left unmatched. The CDR3 DNA reads TGTGCCAGCAGCCCGGGACAGGGAAGGACGAACACTGAAGCTTTCTTT. It yields the protein CASSPGQGRTNTEAFF.

Remarks on this clone: Within the sample, other DNA sequences also encode this same CDR3. The V call is TRBV6-1, the J call TRBJ2-7, with 12 bases identical to TRBD1. After removal of 4 bases from V and 4 bases from J, the junction contained 14 bases not matched to a gene. The CDR3 is made up of 18 amino acids. Per germline, CDR1 MNHNS and CDR2 SASEGT. The CDR3 reads CASSAGTGGRSEAYEQYF. The DNA of the CDR3 is TGTGCCAGCAGTGCTGGGACAGGGGGCCGCAGTGAGGCATACGAGCAGTACTTC.

A few counts support this clone. The chain recombines TRBV19 with TRBJ2-7; 8 bases line up with TRBD2. The CDR3 loop spans 14 amino acids. Looked up from germline, CDR1 is LNHDA and CDR2 is SQIVND (reference sequence). The trim removed 5 bases at V and 6 bases at J, leaving 9 bases unmatched. The CDR3 bases are TGTGCCAGTAGTCCGGGACTAGAGTGGGGCGAGCAGTACTTC. It translates to CASSPGLEWGEQYF.